The present T cell receptor (beta chain) was sequenced within a study of identical twins (dated by TCRdb to about 2016). With respect to the entire study: TCR alpha and beta repertoires from monozygotic twins, unrelated adults of various ages and cord blood were deep-sequenced to test whether fetal clonotypes persist. Replicate twin experiments were performed at different times using different library preparation protocols to rule out contamination.

Receptor libraries were prepared by 5' RACE. The listed sequencing device is Illumina HiSeq 2000. A universal primer binding site was added through template switching, and the final cDNA carried a unique molecular identifier so that TCR cDNA molecules could be counted accurately. Specific primers in the conserved constant-segment region were used to synthesize first-strand cDNA for TCR alpha and beta chains. Each cDNA library was double barcoded, with a SMART-Mk sample barcode plus Illumina barcodes, to control for contamination. TruSeq adapter sequences and Illumina sample barcodes were added in two successive PCR steps. The Illumina HiSeq platform was used with custom primers to sequence TCR alpha and beta cDNA libraries. On the study's bioinformatics: Raw reads were processed with MiGEC to extract unique molecular identifiers, and MiXCR was used to determine CDR3 positions. For each individual, recombination models were inferred using an EM algorithm with the repgenHMM and IGoR tools. Shared clonotype analysis was performed with the tcR package in R, normalizing sharing by the product of cloneset sizes. Out-of-frame nonproductive sequences were analyzed to study raw recombination free of thymic and clonal selection effects. In TCRdb, the public reads were trimmed at Q25 with fastp and aligned with MiXCR, with productive beta chains retained. Identical CDR3 protein sequences are pooled into one entry, listed with their most common genes and DNA. Clone size and V and J calls follow TCRdb, not the original study. Recorded for this sample are 550,000 to 700,000 distinct CDR3 sequences; approximately 9.6% of them occurred a single time. The ten largest clones represent under 3.5% of the sample.

The investigation overall reported the following: Conclusions relied on cross-sectional statistical analysis, since the same donors could not be followed over many years. Compared with coincidental sharing between unrelated individuals, an excess of low generation-probability sequences was observed among out-of-frame TCR alpha sequences shared between twins. A weaker excess of twin sharing was found in beta out-of-frame sequences because the signal-to-noise ratio was lowered by fewer shared sequences. In monozygotic twins, out-of-frame TCR alpha sharing was systematically underestimated by recombination models, although the models agreed with sharing between unrelated individuals. Invariant T cells such as MAIT and iNKT could partly confound zero-insertion analyses, though diverse VJ usage argued against this for most clonotypes. Fewer insertions were carried by abundant cord blood beta clonotypes, a similar but weaker trend appeared in young adult naive repertoires, and no such trend appeared in memory repertoires.

Only healthy Caucasian donors were included. The twin cohort comprised three pairs of female monozygotic twins, all aged roughly 18 to 29 years. The RNA used for TCR libraries was isolated from peripheral blood mononuclear cells. The germline V gene encodes CDR1 MNHEY and CDR2 SVGEGT. The CDR3 has 14 amino acids, counting the end cysteine and phenylalanine. Of all the DNA, just the CDR3 is kept, 42 bases in frame from base 1. Ends trimmed: V by 8 bases, J by 4 bases; bases unmatched to a gene: 6. This clonotype turned up a few times. The specificity of this receptor is unknown. It has no much larger one-base neighbor in the sample; base qualities were not kept. The same sample was also studied in work on yellow fever vaccine responses in identical twins. The other study reports the following: According to the authors, in identical twins the way T cells responded to vaccination appeared partly convergent and partly personalized. Focusing on identical twins, the study followed the T cell clones that responded to the vaccine, and did so with precision.

This TCR came from a woman under 30 in good health. The chain employs TRBV6-2 or TRBV6-3 and TRBJ2-1; the central 9 bases match TRBD2. The sequenced material came from PBMCs. The DNA reads TGTGCCAGCCAAGGCGGGAGGGCATACAATGAGCAGTTCTTC. Its translation reads: CASQGGRAYNEQFF.